The 20 T cell receptor beta chains below were found in one sample sequenced in a study of persistence of HIV-infected CD4 T cells. Their recognized antigens are unknown. This was the immunoSEQ version 4 assay in survey mode. TCRdb keeps only in-frame clones here, not all; method: immunoSEQ multiplex PCR. The repertoire holds several thousand clones, with less than 85% as singletons. Cells were stimulated with overlapping HIV-1 Gag 15-mer peptides. Sorting of responding CD4+ T cells relied on upregulated CD40 ligand together with CD69. Sample: CD4+ T cells sorted from PBMCs after roughly 19-hour stimulation, taken from a patient who received antiretroviral therapy. Receptors were obtained from an adult woman with HIV who was CMV-seropositive.

The J gene is TRBJ1-5, the V gene TRBV11-1; TRBD1 matches at 7 bases. The CDR3 runs to 14 residues. Trimming took 1 base from V and 4 from J; bases not matched to a gene: 1. Germline assignment: CDR1 SGHAT and CDR2 FQDESV (reference sequence). The chain's CDR3 is CASSLGGQNQPQHF. In DNA form, the CDR3 reads TGTGCCAGCAGCTTAGGGGGACAGAATCAGCCCCAGCATTTT.

V gene TRBV7-9 combines with J gene TRBJ1-2; maybe TRBD1 (6 bases). This CDR3 spans 14 amino acids. V gave up 5 bases and J gave up 9 bases, with 19 bases separating them. Germline loops: CDR1 SEHNR, CDR2 FQNEAQ (reference sequence). The CDR3 region has the DNA TGTGCCAGCAGCCATGACGGACAGTTGAGCAGCTACACCTTC. Its protein product is CASSHDGQLSSYTF.

The chain is built from TRBV11-3 and TRBJ1-3; D remains ambiguous. The CDR3 runs to 14 residues. The germline gives CDR1 SGHNT, CDR2 YENEEA. V was pared by 3 bases and J by 0 bases, with 6 bases between. CDR3 region: CASSFSGSGNTIYF. CDR3 nucleotides: TGTGCCAGCAGCTTTTCCGGCTCTGGAAACACCATATATTTT.

The rearrangement uses TRBV5-1 and TRBJ1-1; D not resolved. The germline V gene has CDR1 SGHRS and CDR2 YFSETQ. Trimming pared 0 bases from V and 1 base from J, leaving 7 bases between. The CDR3 extends over 14 amino acids. CDR3 nucleotide sequence: TGCGCCAGCAGCTTGGCCGGGTCGAACACTGAAGCTTTCTTT. It translates to CASSLAGSNTEAFF.

The chain carries TRBV5-1 and TRBJ1-6; D is unclear. Germline CDR1 is SGHRS and CDR2 is YFSETQ. This CDR3 contains 13 residues. V dropped 0 bases and J dropped 6 bases, with 4 bases sitting between them. The CDR3: CASSLDPNSPLHF. Here the CDR3 DNA reads TGCGCCAGCAGCTTGGACCCTAATTCACCCCTCCACTTT.

The CDR3 DNA is TGTGCCAGCAGCTTAGAGGGGCACAGGGGCAATCAGCCCCAGCATTTT. Its protein is CASSLEGHRGNQPQHF. The V gene is TRBV7-6, the J gene TRBJ1-5; a possible D gene is TRBD1 (6 bases). This CDR3 is 16 amino acids long. Trimming shortened V by 1 base and J by 2 bases, and 12 bases separated the two germline ends. CDR1 and CDR2 from the germline V gene are SGHVS and FNYEAQ. Variable domain in full (rest from reference TRBV7-6 and TRBJ1-5): GAGVSQSPRYKVTKRGQDVALRCDPISGHVSLYWYRQALGQGPEFLTYFNYEAQQDKSGLPNDRFSAERPEGSISTLTIQRTEQRDSAMYRCASSLEGHRGNQPQHFGDGTRLSIL.

The chain joins TRBV25-1 to TRBJ2-1; D possibly corresponds to TRBD1 (6 bases). The CDR3 is 14 amino acids. V was shortened by 10 bases and J by 4 bases, with 17 bases between the two germline ends. Germline V gene lookup returns CDR1 MGHDK and CDR2 SYGVNS. CDR3 sequence reads: CATTGSEWYNEQFF. The CDR3 DNA is TGTGCCACCACAGGGTCGGAGTGGTACAATGAGCAGTTCTTC.

The chain recombines TRBV28 with TRBJ1-2; no reliable D call. CDR1 is MDHEN and CDR2 is SYDVKM in the germline V gene. This CDR3 spans 14 amino acids. The V end was cut by 2 bases, the J end by 3 bases, with 10 bases between. The DNA for the CDR3 is TGTGCCAGCAGTTTAGTAGATCGACACTATGGCTACACCTTC. Translated: CASSLVDRHYGYTF.

The chain employs TRBV28 and TRBJ2-5; TRBD2 is a possible D gene (6 bases). Trimming shortened V by 3 bases and J by 5 bases, and 16 bases separated the two germline ends. The CDR3 consists of 15 residues. Germline CDR1 is MDHEN and CDR2 is SYDVKM. CDR3 DNA: TGTGCCAGCAGTTTCGGTCTAGCGCGGGGCGAGACCCAGTACTTC. Residues: CASSFGLARGETQYF.

This clone was picked up one time. The chain couples TRBV28 to TRBJ2-2; D remains unclear. V was trimmed by 4 bases and J by 3 bases, leaving 9 bases between them. The CDR3 contains 14 residues. CDR1 and CDR2 (germline): MDHEN, SYDVKM. For the CDR3, the DNA is TGTGCCAGCAGTTCCCCAATGGACACCGGGGAGCTGTTTTTT. Its translation: CASSSPMDTGELFF.

This rearrangement joins TRBV27 to TRBJ1-2; D is perhaps TRBD1 (6 bases). Trimming took 3 bases from V and 4 from J, leaving 12 bases between them. The V gene's germline CDR1 is MNHEY and CDR2 SMNVEV (reference sequence). The CDR3 sequence is 14 residues long. Here the CDR3 reads CASSFSRGPYGYTF. CDR3 nucleotide sequence: TGTGCCAGCAGTTTTAGTCGGGGGCCCTATGGCTACACCTTC.

The chain links TRBV15 to TRBJ1-5; D gene uncertain. The germline CDR1 and CDR2 sequences are LNHNV and YYDKDF (reference sequence). The V end was cut by 0 bases, the J end by 2 bases, with 14 bases between. The CDR3 extends over 17 amino acids. CDR3 in amino acids: CATSRDRGGNRNQPQHF. Here the CDR3 DNA reads TGTGCCACCAGCAGAGATCGAGGTGGGAATCGCAATCAGCCCCAGCATTTT.

This clone was seen more than once but under ten times. V and J are TRBV5-1 and TRBJ2-2; 15 bases align to TRBD2. The CDR3 covers 17 residues. Germline V CDR1 and CDR2: SGHRS, YFSETQ. V was clipped by 3 bases and J by 6 bases; unmatched bases: 6. CDR3 region: CASSSPRTSGRAGELFF. The CDR3 nucleotides read TGCGCCAGCAGCTCTCCAAGGACTAGCGGGAGGGCCGGGGAGCTGTTTTTT.

This clone is medium-sized in the sample. J is TRBJ1-2 and V is TRBV7-6; D gene ambiguous. Germline CDR1 SGHVS, CDR2 FNYEAQ. This CDR3 has 17 residues. The germline V and J ends were trimmed by 1 base and 4 bases, with 19 bases remaining between them. Here the CDR3 reads CASSLDPPTKYPYGYTF. The CDR3 DNA is TGTGCCAGCAGCTTAGATCCTCCTACAAAGTACCCCTATGGCTACACCTTC.

V usage is TRBV19 and J usage is TRBJ1-1; 7 nucleotides match TRBD1. Germline CDR1 is LNHDA and CDR2 is SQIVND (reference sequence). The CDR3 length is 16 residues. Losses at the gene ends were 7 bases for V and 1 base for J; bases not matched to a gene: 12. CDR3 in amino acids: CASTSAADRKNTEAFF. CDR3 nucleotides: TGTGCCAGTACCTCGGCCGCGGACAGGAAGAACACTGAAGCTTTCTTT.

V gene TRBV18 combines with J gene TRBJ1-2, with TRBD1 matching 8 bases. J gave up 4 bases and V 2 bases, and 3 bases lay outside the gene matches. The germline V gene has CDR1 KGHSH and CDR2 LQKENI. The CDR3 length is 14 residues. DNA for the CDR3: TGTGCCAGCTCACCAAATGGACAGGGCTATGGCTACACCTTC. This gives the protein CASSPNGQGYGYTF.

The genes are TRBV10-3 and TRBJ2-7; 7 nucleotides line up with TRBD1. The CDR3 loop spans 14 amino acids. Germline CDR1 reads ENHRY; CDR2 reads SYGVKD. Losses at the gene ends were 0 bases for V and 3 bases for J; bases not matched to a gene: 2. As DNA, the CDR3 is TGTGCCATCAGTGAGTCTGCAGGGGGCTACGAGCAGTACTTC. This translates into CAISESAGGYEQYF.

This clone was seen just once. The V call is TRBV28, the J call TRBJ1-3, with a tentative D call TRBD1 (6 bases). The CDR3 totals 15 residues. V lost 6 bases to trimming and J lost 2 bases, with 14 bases between them. Germline values: CDR1 MDHEN, CDR2 SYDVKM. The CDR3 sequence: CASSLTQGTGNTIYF. The CDR3 DNA reads TGTGCCAGCAGCTTGACACAGGGTACTGGAAACACCATATATTTT.

This clone appeared a few times. This sequence joins TRBV30 and TRBJ1-5; D possibly corresponds to TRBD1 (5 bases). Germline values: CDR1 GTSNPN, CDR2 SVGIG (reference sequence). Deletions cut 4 bases from V and 0 bases from J, with 13 bases between. CDR3 length: 15 residues. This CDR3 reads CAWNMGGTSNQPQHF. The CDR3 DNA reads as TGTGCCTGGAATATGGGAGGGACTAGCAATCAGCCCCAGCATTTT.

This sequence joins TRBV6-5 and TRBJ1-1; no clear D. The CDR3 length is 13 residues. The V end was cut by 0 bases, the J end by 6 bases, with 8 bases between. Looked up from germline, CDR1 is MNHEY and CDR2 is SVGAGI. The CDR3 DNA follows: TGTGCCAGCAGTTACTCGGGTTATTCTGAAGCTTTCTTT. Its translation: CASSYSGYSEAFF.